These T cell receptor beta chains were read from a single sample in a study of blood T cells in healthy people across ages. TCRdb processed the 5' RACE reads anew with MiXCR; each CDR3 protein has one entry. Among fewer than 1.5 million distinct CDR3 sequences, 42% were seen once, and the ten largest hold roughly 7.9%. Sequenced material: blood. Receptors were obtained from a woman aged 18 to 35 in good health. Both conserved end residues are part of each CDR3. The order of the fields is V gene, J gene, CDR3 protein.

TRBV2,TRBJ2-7,CASISTGTSYEQYF
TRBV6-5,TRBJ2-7,CASRVQGPSYEQYF
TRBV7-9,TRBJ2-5,CASSLMPTDRQYF
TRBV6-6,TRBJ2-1,CASRPDSDNEQFF
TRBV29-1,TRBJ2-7,CSAFQDRTREQYF
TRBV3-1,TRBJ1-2,CASSPGTASHGYTF
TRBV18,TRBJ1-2,CASSRGQSLYGYTF
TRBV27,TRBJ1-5,CASGPSPNGQPQHF
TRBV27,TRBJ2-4,CASSSHKTGTQTIQYF
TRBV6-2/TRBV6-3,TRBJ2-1,CASSDGEQFF
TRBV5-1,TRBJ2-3,CASKGGVSTDTQYF
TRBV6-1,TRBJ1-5,CASSEAPGRGNQPQHF
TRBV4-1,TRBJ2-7,CASSQGTGAPVEQYF
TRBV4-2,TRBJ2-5,CASAGTSGVFGETQYF
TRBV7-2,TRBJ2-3,CASSLRSGSGADTQYF
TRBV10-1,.,CASLRPGLAGAGGQETQYF
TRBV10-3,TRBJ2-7,CAISEDGGEQYF
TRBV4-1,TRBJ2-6,CASSQGGDELTF
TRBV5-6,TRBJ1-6,CASSLGPGQAYSPLHF
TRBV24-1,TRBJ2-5,CATSDRQGETQYF
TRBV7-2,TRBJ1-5,CASSSGQGLSQPQHF
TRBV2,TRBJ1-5,CASNGGQGHQPQHF
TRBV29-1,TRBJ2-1,CSAGTGPYNEQFF
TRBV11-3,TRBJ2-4,CASSLGYGEAAKNIQYF
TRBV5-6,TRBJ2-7,CASSSWTTSPEQYF
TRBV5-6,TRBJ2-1,CASSLLTGGLLNEQFF
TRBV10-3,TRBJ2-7,CAISDQGQPSYEQYF
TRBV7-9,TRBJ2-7,CASSLRSSSGVGEQYF
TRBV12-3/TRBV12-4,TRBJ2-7,CASSPEGELYEQYF
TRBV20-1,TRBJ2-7,CSYIYEQYF
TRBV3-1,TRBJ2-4,CASSQADRGLAKNIQYF
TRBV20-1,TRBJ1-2,CSAPTGALGYGYTF
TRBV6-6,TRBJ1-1,CASSRRVLENTEAFF
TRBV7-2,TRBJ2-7,CASSTGPGEFSYEQYF
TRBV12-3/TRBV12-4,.,CASSQPGLRLYNEQYF
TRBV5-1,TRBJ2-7,CASSLGGDTIFLTSYEQYF
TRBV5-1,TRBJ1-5,CASKILRQGAGDVSNQPQHF
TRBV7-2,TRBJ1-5,CASSARQGAQPQHF
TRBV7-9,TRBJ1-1,CASSLGTGKASAEAFF
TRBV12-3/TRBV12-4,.,CASSLRMSETQYF
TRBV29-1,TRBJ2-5,CSVEVGLAGQETQYF
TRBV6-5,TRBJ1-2,CASSYDDSNYGYTF
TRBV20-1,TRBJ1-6,CSASKPGMNSPPHF
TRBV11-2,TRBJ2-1,CASSLVPGSYNEQFF
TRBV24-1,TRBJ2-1,CATSDLAPGLAGGNEQFF
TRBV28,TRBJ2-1,CASSALDPSYNEQFF
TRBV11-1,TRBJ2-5,CASLLAGEQYF
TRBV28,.,CASSAGSPGTQYF
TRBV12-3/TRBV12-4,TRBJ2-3,CASSSGTSVLGTDTQYF
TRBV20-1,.,CSAKPVAGVGPYEQYF
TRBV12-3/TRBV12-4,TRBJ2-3,CASSRTPTPGPSTDTQYF
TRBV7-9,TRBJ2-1,CASSLGDNAVKANEQFF
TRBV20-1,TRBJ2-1,CSASGGRGGNEQFF
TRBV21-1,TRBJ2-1,CASSKGKGRSYNEQFF
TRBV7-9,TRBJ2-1,CASSLTGKGSEQFF
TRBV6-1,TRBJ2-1,CATTSRTNYNEQFF
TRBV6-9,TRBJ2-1,CASSLPGLALNEQFF
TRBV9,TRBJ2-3,CASSGHIVDTQYF
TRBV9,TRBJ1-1,CASSAEQGPPKTFF
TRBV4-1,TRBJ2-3,CASSQAEMGTDTQYF